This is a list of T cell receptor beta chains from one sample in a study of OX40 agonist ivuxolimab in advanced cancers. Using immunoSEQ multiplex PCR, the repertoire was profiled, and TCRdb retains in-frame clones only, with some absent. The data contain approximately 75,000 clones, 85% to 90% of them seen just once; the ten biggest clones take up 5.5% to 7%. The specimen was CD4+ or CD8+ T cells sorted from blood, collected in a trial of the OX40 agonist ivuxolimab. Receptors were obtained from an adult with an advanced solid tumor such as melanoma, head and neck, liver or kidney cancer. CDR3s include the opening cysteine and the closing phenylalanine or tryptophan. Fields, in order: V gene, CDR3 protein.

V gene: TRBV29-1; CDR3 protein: CSVEVQSNTEAFF
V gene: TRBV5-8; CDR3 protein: CASSLAGGEQYF
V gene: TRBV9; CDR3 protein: CASSVGSATGELFF
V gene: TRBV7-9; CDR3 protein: CASSFPTGEAFF
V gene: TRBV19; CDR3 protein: CASDLAGVGEQFF
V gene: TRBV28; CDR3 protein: CASSLVRVPYEQYF
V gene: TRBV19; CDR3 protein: CASRETSKRNEQFF
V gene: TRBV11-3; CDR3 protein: CASSLRQKPYEQYF
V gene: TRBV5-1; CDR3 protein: CASSWGLQGTGHSLHTF
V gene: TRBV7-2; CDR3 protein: CASSSPNRRVQGTQYF
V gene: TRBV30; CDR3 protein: CAWSVKEFGKYEQYF
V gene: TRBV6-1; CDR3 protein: CASSEAYGKGEQYF
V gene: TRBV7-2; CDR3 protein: CASSLVPLAGGPEDTQYF
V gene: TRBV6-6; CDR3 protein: CASNFDRGSKLFF
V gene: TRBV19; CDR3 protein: CASSMRDRHTGELFF
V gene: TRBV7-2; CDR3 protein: CASSLGADPSYEQYF
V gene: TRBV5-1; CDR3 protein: CASSLDGGAHVIGYTF
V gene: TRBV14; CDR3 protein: CASSRETGWRNTIYF
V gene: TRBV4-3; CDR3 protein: CASSYRETSGFPYEQYF
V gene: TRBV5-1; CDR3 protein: CASSFGREQYF
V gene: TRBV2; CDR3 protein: CASGKGGGQYF
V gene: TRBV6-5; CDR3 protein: CASSSTSGGAETQYF
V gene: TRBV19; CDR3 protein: CATPRDTNTGELFF
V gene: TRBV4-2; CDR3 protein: CASSQGAGDTDEQFF
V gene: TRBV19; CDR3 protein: CASSISGASYNEQFF
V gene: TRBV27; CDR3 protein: CASRGTALANYGYTF